This T cell receptor (beta chain) was captured in a study of T cell repertoires in cytomegalovirus infection. Using its own MiXCR run on the reads, TCRdb lists one record per CDR3 protein. Among some 940,000 distinct CDR3 sequences, around 31% were seen once, and the ten largest hold 11% to 15%. This CDR3 is 13 amino acids long. Germline-derived CDR1 and CDR2 are LNHNV and YYDKDF (reference sequence). Trimming took off 5 bases at V and 3 bases at J, with 11 bases between the two ends. Comment on this clonotype: Its antigen remains unknown.

The genes are TRBV15 and TRBJ2-7; D is perhaps TRBD1 (6 bases). The source is a human donor in good health (CMV status not recorded). Some clones in this sample may be carry-over from other donors' samples. The sample consisted of cultured CD8+ T cells from PBMCs, taken from culture after CMV antigen stimulation. Here the CDR3 DNA reads TGTGCCACCAGCCTATCCAGGGGCTACGAGCAGTACGTC. Residues: CATSLSRGYEQYV.